This T cell receptor (beta chain) originates from a study of T cells in Graves' hyperthyroidism and ophthalmopathy. RNA transcripts provided the source from which TCR beta CDR3 regions were amplified. The TCR CDR3 was amplified in a first-round RT-PCR using the HTBI primer set. MiXCR, applied by TCRdb to the multiplex PCR reads, yields one record per CDR3 protein. The sample has hundreds of thousands of distinct CDR3 sequences, roughly 13% seen once. Each 10 ml fresh peripheral blood draw supplied the PBMCs. What was sequenced was blood. This sequence was found in a woman under 40 with Graves' hyperthyroidism that later progressed to Graves' ophthalmopathy.

CDR3 DNA: TGTGCCGCCGGGGGGTCTCGGGGGGCGGACACTGAAGCTTTCTTT. Its translation is CAAGGSRGADTEAFF. The chain has TRBV10-3 and TRBJ1-1, with a tentative D call TRBD1 (6 bases). V was clipped by 11 bases and J by 3 bases, with 22 bases between them. The CDR3 totals 15 residues. Looked up from germline, CDR1 is ENHRY and CDR2 is SYGVKD.